The T cell receptor (beta chain) under discussion was sequenced for a study of T cells in Graves' hyperthyroidism and ophthalmopathy. Study-level points and caveats: In the blood, most expanded thyroid clonotypes above 0.001 appeared as well.

This clonotype appeared many times. Its cognate antigen is unknown. Disease lasting under 3 months, a NOSPECS grade of at least 4, and a Clinical Activity Score of at least 3 were features of the ophthalmopathy patients. Clinical symptoms, serum thyroxine and TRAb, thyroid ultrasound and orbital computed tomography were used for the diagnoses. Amplification of TCR beta CDR3 regions was performed using RNA transcripts as template. A set of HTBI primers served as the primers for a first-round RT-PCR of the TCR CDR3. TCRdb re-called the multiplex PCR reads through MiXCR, storing one row per CDR3 protein. The table has approximately 400,000 distinct CDR3 sequences, about 14% seen once; the top ten hold 25% to 30%. Germline CDR1 is KGHDR and CDR2 is SFDVKD. This CDR3 comprises 16 residues. V shed 6 bases, J shed 3 bases, and the junction held 10 bases outside the gene matches.

The rearrangement uses TRBV24-1 and TRBJ2-1, with TRBD1 matching 7 bases. The sequence was obtained from a man aged 50-60 years with Graves' ophthalmopathy. The sequencing input was blood. The CDR3 protein is CATSPRTGARYNEQFF. CDR3 sequence (DNA): TGTGCCACCAGTCCACGGACAGGCGCCCGCTACAATGAGCAGTTCTTC.